These T cell receptor beta chains were read from a single sample in a study of post-analysis software for immune sequencing data. MiXCR, run by TCRdb on the PCR reads, gives a single entry per CDR3 protein. The profile shows about 820,000 distinct CDR3 sequences, approximately 57% of them singletons. Sequencing was done on a sample of blood. These receptors originate from a girl aged 10 to 17 with multiple sclerosis. Both conserved end residues are part of each CDR3. Each record gives: D gene, V gene, clone size, J gene, CDR3 protein, CDR3 DNA. D genes are given only for firm matches. Not all rows give a size; the values are once, few, many and, for expanded clones, a class.

>NA|TRBV20-1|NA|TRBJ1-1
CSAREGGRGTEAFF
TGCAGTGCTAGAGAGGGGGGGCGCGGAACTGAAGCTTTCTTT
>NA|TRBV2|once|TRBJ1-1
CASRGSAPNTEAFF
TGTGCCAGCAGAGGGTCAGCCCCGAACACTGAAGCTTTCTTT
>NA|TRBV29-1|NA|TRBJ2-7
CSVEEARHGSYEQYF
TGCAGCGTTGAAGAGGCGCGGCATGGCTCCTACGAGCAGTACTTC
>NA|TRBV7-2|NA|TRBJ2-1
CASSASRGNEQFF
TGTGCCAGCAGCGCTTCTAGAGGGAATGAGCAGTTCTTC
>NA|TRBV20-1|once|TRBJ1-1
CSARTGPTEAFF
TGCAGTGCTAGGACGGGACCCACTGAAGCTTTCTTT
>TRBD2|TRBV7-9|few|TRBJ2-1
CASRRLAANNEQFF
TGTGCCAGCCGGCGGCTAGCGGCTAACAATGAGCAGTTCTTC
>TRBD2|TRBV7-9|NA|TRBJ2-1
CASSLVGTSGFGNEQFF
TGTGCCAGCAGCTTAGTGGGGACTAGCGGTTTCGGGAATGAGCAGTTCTTC
>NA|TRBV2|NA|TRBJ2-6
CASCSDQVSGANVLTF
TGTGCCAGCTGCTCTGACCAGGTCTCTGGGGCCAACGTCCTGACTTTC
>NA|TRBV5-5|NA|TRBJ1-1
CASSLAGAWNTEAFF
TGTGCCAGCAGCTTGGCGGGGGCTTGGAACACTGAAGCTTTCTTT
>NA|TRBV20-1|few|TRBJ1-4
CSARGQGEKLFF
TGCAGTGCTAGGGGGCAAGGTGAAAAACTGTTTTTT
>TRBD2|TRBV20-1|NA|TRBJ2-7
CSAESGGRLEQYF
TGCAGTGCAGAGAGCGGGGGGAGGCTCGAGCAGTACTTC
>TRBD1|TRBV5-1|NA|TRBJ2-7
CASSPGQGAYSYEQYF
TGCGCCAGCAGCCCTGGACAGGGAGCTTATTCCTACGAGCAGTACTTC
>NA|TRBV6-6|NA|TRBJ2-1
CASSYGQSRGRFF
TGTGCCAGCAGTTACGGCCAGAGCCGGGGAAGGTTCTTC
>TRBD2|TRBV12-5|NA|TRBJ2-1
CASARTSGYNEQFF
TGTGCTAGTGCCCGGACTAGCGGCTACAATGAGCAGTTCTTC
>NA|TRBV29-1|few|TRBJ1-1
CSVEKNTEAFF
TGCAGCGTTGAAAAGAACACTGAAGCTTTCTTT
>TRBD1|TRBV20-1|NA|TRBJ2-7
CSATGTGVREQYF
TGCAGTGCAACCGGGACAGGTGTGCGCGAGCAGTACTTC
>NA|TRBV7-2|NA|TRBJ1-1
CASSFIQNTEAFF
TGTGCCAGCAGCTTCATACAGAACACTGAAGCTTTCTTT
>NA|TRBV7-3|few|TRBJ2-1
CASSPSYDNVREQFF
TGTGCCAGCAGCCCTAGCTACGATAATGTGAGAGAGCAGTTCTTC
>NA|TRBV2|NA|TRBJ1-5
CASNSGRGNQPQHF
TGTGCCAGCAACAGCGGGAGGGGCAATCAGCCCCAGCATTTT
>NA|TRBV15|NA|TRBJ2-7
CATSRARLREQYF
TGTGCCACCAGCAGAGCCCGATTGCGCGAGCAGTACTTC
>NA|TRBV6-6|once|TRBJ2-7
CASSYETGYPYEQYF
TGTGCCAGCAGTTACGAGACAGGCTACCCCTACGAGCAGTACTTC
>TRBD2|TRBV7-2|once|TRBJ2-1
CASSTRSSGGYNEQFF
TGTGCCAGCAGTACCCGATCTAGCGGAGGGTACAATGAGCAGTTCTTC
>TRBD1|TRBV7-3|NA|TRBJ2-1
CASSPRTGEVSINEQFF
TGTGCCAGCAGCCCTCGGACAGGGGAAGTTAGTATTAATGAGCAGTTCTTC
>NA|TRBV29-1|NA|TRBJ1-2
CSVDSTGTNYGYTF
TGCAGCGTTGATTCGACGGGAACTAACTATGGCTACACCTTC
>TRBD2|TRBV4-1|NA|TRBJ2-5
CASSQGLVGETQYF
TGCGCCAGCAGCCAGGGACTAGTGGGCGAGACCCAGTACTTC
>NA|TRBV2|NA|TRBJ2-7
CASSERAAGSLPYEQYF
TGTGCCAGCAGTGAGAGGGCGGCAGGGAGCCTTCCCTACGAGCAGTACTTC
>TRBD1|TRBV7-8|NA|TRBJ1-1
CASSFTGANTEAFF
TGTGCCAGCAGCTTTACAGGGGCCAACACTGAAGCTTTCTTT
>NA|TRBV7-9|few|TRBJ2-7
CASSSDHYEQYF
TGTGCCAGCAGCTCGGACCACTACGAGCAGTACTTC
>NA|TRBV5-1|NA|TRBJ1-2
CASSLPTGGTGGYTF
TGCGCCAGCAGCTTGCCGACAGGAGGTACTGGCGGCTACACCTTC
>TRBD1|TRBV6-1|NA|TRBJ2-5
CASRFTGGGETQYF
TGTGCCAGCAGGTTTACAGGGGGCGGGGAGACCCAGTACTTC
>NA|TRBV27|NA|TRBJ2-5
CASSPGGDQMETQYF
TGTGCCAGCAGTCCCGGAGGGGACCAGATGGAGACCCAGTACTTC
>NA|TRBV5-1|many|TRBJ2-5
CASSFGAFSQETQYF
TGCGCCAGCAGCTTCGGGGCCTTCTCCCAAGAGACCCAGTACTTC
>NA|TRBV9|NA|TRBJ2-3
CASSVVGLEDTQYF
TGTGCCAGCAGCGTTGTGGGGCTGGAAGATACGCAGTATTTT
>TRBD1|TRBV4-1|NA|TRBJ2-7
CASSQEGWTGTRGEQYF
TGCGCCAGCAGCCAAGAAGGATGGACAGGGACCCGAGGCGAGCAGTACTTC
>TRBD1|TRBV6-6|NA|TRBJ2-1
CASSSNGQGASNEQFF
TGCGCCAGCAGTTCGAACGGACAGGGGGCCTCCAATGAGCAGTTCTTC
>NA|TRBV6-6|NA|TRBJ1-6
CASSSVMGNSPLHF
TGTGCCAGCAGTTCCGTGATGGGCAATTCACCCCTCCACTTT
>TRBD2|TRBV10-3|few|TRBJ2-7
CATKTSGSQYEQYF
TGTGCCACCAAAACTAGCGGGAGCCAGTACGAGCAGTACTTC
>TRBD1|TRBV6-5|once|TRBJ2-3
CASSKGDRRTDTQYF
TGTGCCAGCAGTAAAGGGGACAGACGCACAGATACGCAGTATTTT
>NA|TRBV5-1|NA|TRBJ2-5
CASSLFVSAVGETQYF
TGCGCCAGCAGCTTGTTTGTCTCGGCGGTTGGAGAGACCCAGTACTTC
>NA|TRBV5-1|NA|TRBJ1-1
CASSFLGLEAFF
TGCGCCAGCAGCTTCCTGGGGCTTGAAGCTTTCTTT
>NA|TRBV29-1|few|TRBJ1-1
CSVLPTEAFF
TGCAGCGTTCTCCCCACTGAAGCTTTCTTT